The sequence of this TCR beta chain was determined in a study of Ad26.COV2.S vaccination and SARS-CoV-2 variants. In the study overall: Intramuscular Ad26.COV2.S doses were given once or twice, 56 days apart.

Germline CDR1 reads KGHSH; CDR2 reads LQKENI. The CDR3 sequence is 13 residues long. V gave up 3 bases and J gave up 9 bases, with 9 bases separating them. This table comes from immunoSEQ multiplex PCR, and its TCRdb copy is limited to in-frame clones, with some not included. The repertoire consists of approximately 280,000 clones, with around 87% occurring once and the leading ten covering about 3.6%. Specified treatment: around 19 received Ad26.COV2.S at low or high dose, single or two shots; several received placebo; per-sample allocation not given. The study sampled participants on day 63 after the first vaccine or placebo injection.

The TCR was taken from a person between 18 and 65 years old who received the Ad26.COV2.S COVID-19 vaccine or a placebo. Sequenced here: peripheral blood, sampled in a trial of Ad26.COV2.S vaccine versus placebo. The rearrangement links TRBV18 to TRBJ1-6; no clear D. In nucleotides, the CDR3 is TGTGCCAGCTCACCTCAGGAGGGTTCACCCCTCCACTTT. This translates into CASSPQEGSPLHF.